What follows is one TCR beta chain and its context. Antigen specificity is unknown. The CDR3 is 14 amino acids. Germline V gene sequence: CDR1 MNHNS, CDR2 SASEGT. The V segment lost 6 bases and the J segment 4 bases; nucleotides outside the gene matches: 8. Profiled with immunoSEQ multiplex PCR; TCRdb holds only in-frame clones, not every one. The sample shows 55,000 to 80,000 clones, 90% of them seen only once. The data originate from a study of graft-versus-host responses after intestinal transplantation. Whole-study context: Uniformly, recipients were administered anti-thymocyte globulin induction with subsequent tacrolimus and steroids for around three years. The study's findings and limits: The highest levels of circulating GvH clones went along with early declines in HvG clones after transplant. Detected in recipient marrow were GvH clones, some of which were first observed in ileum or blood. Within allografts, high graft-versus-host to host-versus-graft clonal ratios were seen among patients with graft-donor T cell macrochimerism.

This sample comprised unstimulated CD8+ T cells sorted from spleen or lymph node cells, obtained before transplant. The chain couples TRBV6-1 to TRBJ1-2, with 7 bases lining up with TRBD1. The TCR originated in a human donor who was the organ donor for an intestinal transplant. CDR3 in amino acids: CASRQDRPTYGYTF. CDR3 bases: TGTGCCAGCAGGCAGGACAGGCCTACCTATGGCTACACCTTC.